This TCR beta chain is drawn from a study of blood T cell repertoires in COVID-19. Study at large: Acute and convalescent COVID-19 specimens originated in the United States, Italy and Spain.

There are a few counts of this clone. Here immunoSEQ multiplex PCR was the method, and the copy in TCRdb shows in-frame clones only, minus some. The sample holds under 150,000 clones; roughly 80% are singletons and the top ten take under 5.5%. CDR3 length: 14 residues. The V and J ends lost 3 bases and 2 bases respectively, with 11 bases between them. Germline CDR1 and CDR2: SGHVS and FQNEAQ. This chain links TRBV7-8 with TRBJ2-7, with a weak D call TRBD2 (7 bases). The sample was PBMCs or T cells enriched from blood (not recorded which). This sequence originates from a man in his forties or fifties with acute COVID-19. CDR3 coding DNA: TGTGCCAGCAGCTTGAGGCGGGGGCCCTACGAGCAGTACTTC. Translation: CASSLRRGPYEQYF.